The clone carrying this TCR beta chain was seen only a few times. Its cognate antigen is unknown. The sample originates from a study of T cell responses to AZD1222 COVID-19 vaccine. Sequencing used immunoSEQ multiplex PCR; TCRdb keeps in-frame clones, though not all of them. The table lists roughly 120,000 clones, approximately 90% of them singletons. The CDR3 has 13 amino acids. Losses at the gene ends were 10 bases for V and 2 bases for J; bases not matched to a gene: 4. Germline-derived CDR1 and CDR2 are ENHRY and SYGVKD. General observations from the study: The sample set comprised mostly white British donors with more females, and clonal diversity was possibly underestimated.

The chain combines TRBV10-3 with TRBJ2-7, with TRBD2 matching 11 bases. The source of this sequence is an adult in good health. Specimen: peripheral blood, collected on day 0 of AZD1222 vaccination. The CDR3, as DNA: TGTGCCACTGGACTAGCGGGCACCTACGAGCAGTACTTC. Translation gives CATGLAGTYEQYF.